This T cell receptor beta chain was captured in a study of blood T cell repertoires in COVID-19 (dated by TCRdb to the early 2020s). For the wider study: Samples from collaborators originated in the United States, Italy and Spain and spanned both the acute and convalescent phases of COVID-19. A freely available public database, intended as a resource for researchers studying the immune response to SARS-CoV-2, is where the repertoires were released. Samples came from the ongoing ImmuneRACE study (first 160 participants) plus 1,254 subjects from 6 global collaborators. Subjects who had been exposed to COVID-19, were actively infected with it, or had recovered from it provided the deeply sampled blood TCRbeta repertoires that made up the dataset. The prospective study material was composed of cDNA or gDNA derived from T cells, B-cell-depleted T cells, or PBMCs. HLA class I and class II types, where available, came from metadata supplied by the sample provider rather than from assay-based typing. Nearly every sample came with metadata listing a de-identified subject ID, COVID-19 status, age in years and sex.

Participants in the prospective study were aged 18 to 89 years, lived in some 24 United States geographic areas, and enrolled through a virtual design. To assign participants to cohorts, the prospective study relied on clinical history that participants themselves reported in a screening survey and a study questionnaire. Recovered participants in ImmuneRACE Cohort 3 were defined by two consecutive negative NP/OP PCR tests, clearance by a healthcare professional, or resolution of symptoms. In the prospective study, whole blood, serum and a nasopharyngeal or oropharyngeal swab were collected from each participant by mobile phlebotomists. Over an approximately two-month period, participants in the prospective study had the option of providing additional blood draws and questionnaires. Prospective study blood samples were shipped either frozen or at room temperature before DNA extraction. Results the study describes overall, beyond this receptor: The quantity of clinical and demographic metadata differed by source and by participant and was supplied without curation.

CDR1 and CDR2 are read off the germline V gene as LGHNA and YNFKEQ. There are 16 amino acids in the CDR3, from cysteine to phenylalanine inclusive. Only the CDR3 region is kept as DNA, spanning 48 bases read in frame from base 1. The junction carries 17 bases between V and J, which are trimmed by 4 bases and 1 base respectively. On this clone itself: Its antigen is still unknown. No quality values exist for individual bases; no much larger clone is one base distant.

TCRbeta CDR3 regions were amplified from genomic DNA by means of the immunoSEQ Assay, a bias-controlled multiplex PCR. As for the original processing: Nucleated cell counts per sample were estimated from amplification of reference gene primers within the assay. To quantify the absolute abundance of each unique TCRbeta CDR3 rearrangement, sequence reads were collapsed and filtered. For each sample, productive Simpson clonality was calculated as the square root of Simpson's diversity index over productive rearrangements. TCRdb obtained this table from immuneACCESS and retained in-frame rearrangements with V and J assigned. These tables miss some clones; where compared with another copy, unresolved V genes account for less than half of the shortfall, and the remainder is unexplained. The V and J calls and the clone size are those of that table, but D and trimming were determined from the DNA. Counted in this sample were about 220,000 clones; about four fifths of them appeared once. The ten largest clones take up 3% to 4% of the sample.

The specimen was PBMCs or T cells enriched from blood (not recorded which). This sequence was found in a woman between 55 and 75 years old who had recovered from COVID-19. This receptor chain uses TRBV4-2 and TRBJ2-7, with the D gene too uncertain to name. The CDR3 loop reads CASSPSTAEYSYEQYF. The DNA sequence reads TGTGCCAGCAGCCCGAGTACAGCAGAATATTCCTACGAGCAGTACTTC.